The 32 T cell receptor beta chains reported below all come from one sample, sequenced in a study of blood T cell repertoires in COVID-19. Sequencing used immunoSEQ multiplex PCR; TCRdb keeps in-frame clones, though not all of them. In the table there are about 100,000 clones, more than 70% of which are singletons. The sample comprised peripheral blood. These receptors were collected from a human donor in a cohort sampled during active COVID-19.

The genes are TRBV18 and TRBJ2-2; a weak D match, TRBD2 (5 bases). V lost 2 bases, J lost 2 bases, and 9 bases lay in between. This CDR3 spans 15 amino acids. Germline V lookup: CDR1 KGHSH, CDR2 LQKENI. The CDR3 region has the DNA TGTGCCAGCTCACCAAGAGCGGCTAACACCGGGGAGCTGTTTTTT. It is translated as CASSPRAANTGELFF.

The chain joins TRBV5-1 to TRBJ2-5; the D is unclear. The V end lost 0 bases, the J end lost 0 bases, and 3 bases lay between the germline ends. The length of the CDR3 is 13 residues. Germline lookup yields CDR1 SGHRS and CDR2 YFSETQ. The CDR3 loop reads CASSLGDQETQYF. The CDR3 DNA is TGCGCCAGCAGCTTGGGAGACCAAGAGACCCAGTACTTC.

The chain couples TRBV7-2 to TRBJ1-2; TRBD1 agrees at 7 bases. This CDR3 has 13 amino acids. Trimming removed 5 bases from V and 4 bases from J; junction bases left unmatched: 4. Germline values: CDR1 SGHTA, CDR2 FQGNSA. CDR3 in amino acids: CASSTTGIYGYTF. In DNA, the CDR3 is TGTGCCAGCAGCACGACAGGGATCTATGGCTACACCTTC.

In DNA form, the CDR3 reads TGTGCCAGTCCTCGGGCGGGGGGGGCAGACACCATATATTTT. Encoded protein: CASPRAGGADTIYF. The genes are TRBV6-5 and TRBJ1-3, with D tentatively TRBD1 (6 bases). The CDR3 has 14 residues. The germline V gene encodes CDR1 MNHEY and CDR2 SVGAGI. The ends were cut back, 9 bases at V and 8 bases at J, with 20 bases in the middle.

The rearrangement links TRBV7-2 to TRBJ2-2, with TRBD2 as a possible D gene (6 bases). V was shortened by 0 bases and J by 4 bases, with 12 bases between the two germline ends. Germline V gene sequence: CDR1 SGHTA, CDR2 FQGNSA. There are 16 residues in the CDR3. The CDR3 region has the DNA TGTGCCAGCAGCTTAGCCGGGCTAGCGATCACCGGGGAGCTGTTTTTT. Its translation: CASSLAGLAITGELFF.

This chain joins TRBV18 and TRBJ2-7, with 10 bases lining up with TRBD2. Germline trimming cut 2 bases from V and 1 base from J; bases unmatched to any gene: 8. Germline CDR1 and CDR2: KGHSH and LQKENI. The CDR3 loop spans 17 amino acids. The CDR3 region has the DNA TGTGCCAGCTCACCAATTACTAGCGGGGACGGATCCTACGAGCAGTACTTC. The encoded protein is CASSPITSGDGSYEQYF.

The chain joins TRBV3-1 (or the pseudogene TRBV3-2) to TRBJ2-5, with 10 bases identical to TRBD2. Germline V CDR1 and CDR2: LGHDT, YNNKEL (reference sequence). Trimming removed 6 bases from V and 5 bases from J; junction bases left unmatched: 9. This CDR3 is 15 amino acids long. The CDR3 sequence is CASSGLAGVRETQYF. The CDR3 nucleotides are TGTGCCAGCAGTGGGCTAGCGGGAGTGAGGGAGACCCAGTACTTC.

The DNA for the CDR3 is TGTGCCAGCAGGACATCTGGACAGGGAAACTATGGCTACACCTTC. Its protein product is CASRTSGQGNYGYTF. The chain carries TRBV28 and TRBJ1-2; 8 nucleotides match TRBD1. V trimming: 6 bases; J trimming: 2 bases; junction bases outside the gene matches: 8. This CDR3 has 15 residues. Germline CDR1 reads MDHEN; CDR2 reads SYDVKM.

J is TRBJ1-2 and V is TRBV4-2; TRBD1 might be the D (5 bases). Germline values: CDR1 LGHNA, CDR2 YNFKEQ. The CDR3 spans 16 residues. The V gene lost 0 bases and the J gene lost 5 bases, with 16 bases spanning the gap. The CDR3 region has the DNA TGTGCCAGCAGCCAAGATGGGGCAGCCAATTTGTATGGCTACACCTTC. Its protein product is CASSQDGAANLYGYTF.

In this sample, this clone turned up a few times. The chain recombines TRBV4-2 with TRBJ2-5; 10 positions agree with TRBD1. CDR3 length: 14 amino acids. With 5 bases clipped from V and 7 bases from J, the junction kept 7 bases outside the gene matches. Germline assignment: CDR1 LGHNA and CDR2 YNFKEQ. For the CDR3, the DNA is TGTGCCAGCAGCTGGGGACAGGGGAAGGCGACCCAGTACTTC. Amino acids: CASSWGQGKATQYF.

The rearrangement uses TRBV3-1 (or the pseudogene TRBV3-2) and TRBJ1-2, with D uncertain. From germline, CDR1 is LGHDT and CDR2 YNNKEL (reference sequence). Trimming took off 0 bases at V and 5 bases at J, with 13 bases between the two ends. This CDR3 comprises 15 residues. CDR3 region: CASSQEQRAGYGYTF. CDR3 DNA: TGTGCCAGCAGCCAAGAACAGCGGGCGGGATATGGCTACACCTTC.

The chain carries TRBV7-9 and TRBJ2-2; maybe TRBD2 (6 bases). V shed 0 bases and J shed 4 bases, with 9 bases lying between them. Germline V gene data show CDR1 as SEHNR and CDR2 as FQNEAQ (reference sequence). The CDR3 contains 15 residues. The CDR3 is CASSLAGGVTGELFF. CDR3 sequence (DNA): TGTGCCAGCAGCTTAGCGGGGGGAGTCACCGGGGAGCTGTTTTTT.

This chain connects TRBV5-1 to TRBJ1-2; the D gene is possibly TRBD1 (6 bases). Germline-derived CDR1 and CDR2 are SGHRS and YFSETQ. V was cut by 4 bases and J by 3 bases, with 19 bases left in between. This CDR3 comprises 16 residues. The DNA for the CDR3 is TGCGCCAGCAGCCCGGGGACAAGCTCTCCCGACTATGGCTACACCTTC. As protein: CASSPGTSSPDYGYTF.

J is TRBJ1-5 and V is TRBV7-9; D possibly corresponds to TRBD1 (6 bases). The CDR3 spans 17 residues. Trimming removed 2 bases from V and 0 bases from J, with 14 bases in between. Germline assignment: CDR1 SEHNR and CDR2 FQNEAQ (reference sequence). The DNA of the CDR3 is TGTGCCAGCAGCTTATTCAGGGGCGGATATAGCAATCAGCCCCAGCATTTT. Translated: CASSLFRGGYSNQPQHF.

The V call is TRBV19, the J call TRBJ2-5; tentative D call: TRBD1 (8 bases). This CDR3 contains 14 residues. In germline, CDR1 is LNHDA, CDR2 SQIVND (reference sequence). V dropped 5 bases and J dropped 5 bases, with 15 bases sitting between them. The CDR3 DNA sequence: TGTGCCAGTAGTCCCGGACAGGGAGGGGAGACCCAGTACTTC. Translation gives CASSPGQGGETQYF.

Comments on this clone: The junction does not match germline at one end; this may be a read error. This CDR3 reads CASSIGTGVNIEAFF. The CDR3 DNA reads TGTGCCAGTAGTATTGGGACAGGGGTGAACATTGAAGCTTTCTTT. The chain is built from TRBV19 and TRBJ1-1; 10 nucleotides line up with TRBD1. In germline, CDR1 is LNHDA, CDR2 SQIVND (reference sequence). The CDR3 has 15 residues.

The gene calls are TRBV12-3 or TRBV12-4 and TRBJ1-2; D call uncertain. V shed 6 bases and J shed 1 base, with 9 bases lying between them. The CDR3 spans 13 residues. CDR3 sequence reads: CASSGGFNYGYTF. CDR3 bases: TGTGCCAGCAGCGGAGGATTTAACTATGGCTACACCTTC.

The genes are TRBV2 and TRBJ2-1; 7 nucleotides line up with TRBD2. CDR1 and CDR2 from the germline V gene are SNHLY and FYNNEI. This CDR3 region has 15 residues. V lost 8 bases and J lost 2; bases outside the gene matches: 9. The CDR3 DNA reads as TGTGCCAGCGCTAAAGTGGGAGGGCCCTACAATGAGCAGTTCTTC. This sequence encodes CASAKVGGPYNEQFF.

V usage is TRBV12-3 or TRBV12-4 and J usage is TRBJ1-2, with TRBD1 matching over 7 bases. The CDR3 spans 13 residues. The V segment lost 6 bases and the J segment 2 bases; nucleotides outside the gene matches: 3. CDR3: CASRATGNYGYTF. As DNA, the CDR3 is TGTGCCAGCAGGGCGACAGGGAACTATGGCTACACCTTC.

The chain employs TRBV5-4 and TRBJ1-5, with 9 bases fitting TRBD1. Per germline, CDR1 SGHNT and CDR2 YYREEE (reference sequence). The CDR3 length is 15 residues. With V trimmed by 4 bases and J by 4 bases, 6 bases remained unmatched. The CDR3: CASSVQGATNQPQHF. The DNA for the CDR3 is TGTGCCAGCAGCGTACAGGGGGCTACAAATCAGCCCCAGCATTTT.

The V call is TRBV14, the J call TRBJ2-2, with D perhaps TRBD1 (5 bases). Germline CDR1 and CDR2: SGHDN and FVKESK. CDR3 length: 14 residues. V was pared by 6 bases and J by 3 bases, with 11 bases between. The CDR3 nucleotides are TGTGCCAGCAGAGAGGCAGGGTACACCGGGGAGCTGTTTTTT. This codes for CASREAGYTGELFF.

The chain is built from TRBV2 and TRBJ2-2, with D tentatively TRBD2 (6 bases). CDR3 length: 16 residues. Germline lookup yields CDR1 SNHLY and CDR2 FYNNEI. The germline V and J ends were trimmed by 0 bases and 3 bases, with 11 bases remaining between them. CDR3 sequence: CASSEAAGRYTGELFF. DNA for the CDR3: TGTGCCAGCAGTGAAGCCGCGGGGAGATACACCGGGGAGCTGTTTTTT.

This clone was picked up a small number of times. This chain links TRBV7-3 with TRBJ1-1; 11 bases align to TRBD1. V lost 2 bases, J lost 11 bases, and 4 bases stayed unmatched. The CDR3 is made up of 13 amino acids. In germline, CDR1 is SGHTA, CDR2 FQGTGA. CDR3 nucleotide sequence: TGTGCCAGCAGCTTACGGGGACAGGGGGTCGCTTTCTTT. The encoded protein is CASSLRGQGVAFF.

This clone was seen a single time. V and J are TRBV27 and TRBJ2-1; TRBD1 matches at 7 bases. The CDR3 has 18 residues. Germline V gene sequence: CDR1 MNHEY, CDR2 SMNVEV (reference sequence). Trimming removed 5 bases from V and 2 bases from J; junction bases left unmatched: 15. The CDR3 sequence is CASSPRGLSGLAYNEQFF. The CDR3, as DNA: TGTGCCAGCAGTCCAAGGGGGCTGAGCGGACTGGCCTACAATGAGCAGTTCTTC.

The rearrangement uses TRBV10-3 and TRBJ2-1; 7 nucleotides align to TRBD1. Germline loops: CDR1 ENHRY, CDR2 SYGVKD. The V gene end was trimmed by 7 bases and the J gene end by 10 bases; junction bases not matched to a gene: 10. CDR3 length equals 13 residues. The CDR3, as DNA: TGTGCCATCAAGCCCCGACAGGGACAAGAGCAGTTCTTC. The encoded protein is CAIKPRQGQEQFF.

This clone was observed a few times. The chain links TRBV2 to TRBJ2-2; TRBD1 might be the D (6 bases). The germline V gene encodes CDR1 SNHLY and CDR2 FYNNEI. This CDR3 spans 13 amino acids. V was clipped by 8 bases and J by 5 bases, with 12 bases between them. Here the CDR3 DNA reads TGTGCCAGCCGAATCAGGGGTACCGGGGAGCTGTTTTTT. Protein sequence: CASRIRGTGELFF.

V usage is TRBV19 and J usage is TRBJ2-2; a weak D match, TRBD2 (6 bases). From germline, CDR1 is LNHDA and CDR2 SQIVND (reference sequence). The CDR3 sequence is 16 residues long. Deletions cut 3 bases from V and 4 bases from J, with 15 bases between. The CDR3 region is CASSIRGFSGTGELFF. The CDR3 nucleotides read TGTGCCAGTAGTATTCGGGGGTTTAGTGGCACCGGGGAGCTGTTTTTT.

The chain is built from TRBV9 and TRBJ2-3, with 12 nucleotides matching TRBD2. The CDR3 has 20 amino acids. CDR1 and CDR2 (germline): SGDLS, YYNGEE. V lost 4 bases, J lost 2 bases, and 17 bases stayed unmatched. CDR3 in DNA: TGTGCCAGCAGCTCCCCCGGGGGGCTAGCGGGAGGGGGACTCACAGATACGCAGTATTTT. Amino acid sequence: CASSSPGGLAGGGLTDTQYF. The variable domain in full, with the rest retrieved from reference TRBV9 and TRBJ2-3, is DSGVTQTPKHLITATGQRVTLRCSPRSGDLSVYWYQQSLDQGLQFLIQYYNGEERAKGNILERFSAQQFPDLHSELNLSSLELGDSALYFCASSSPGGLAGGGLTDTQYFGPGTRLTVL.

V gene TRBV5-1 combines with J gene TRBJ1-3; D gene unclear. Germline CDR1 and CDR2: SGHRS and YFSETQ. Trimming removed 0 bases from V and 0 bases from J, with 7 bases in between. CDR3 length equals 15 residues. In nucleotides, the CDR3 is TGCGCCAGCAGCTTGGAGGCGGCCTCTGGAAACACCATATATTTT. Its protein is CASSLEAASGNTIYF.

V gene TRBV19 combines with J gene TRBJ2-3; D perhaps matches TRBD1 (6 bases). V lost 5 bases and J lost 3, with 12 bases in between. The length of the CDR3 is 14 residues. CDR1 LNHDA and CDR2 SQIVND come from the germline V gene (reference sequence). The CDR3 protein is CASSGGQRTDTQYF. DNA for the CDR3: TGTGCCAGTAGTGGCGGACAGAGAACAGATACGCAGTATTTT.

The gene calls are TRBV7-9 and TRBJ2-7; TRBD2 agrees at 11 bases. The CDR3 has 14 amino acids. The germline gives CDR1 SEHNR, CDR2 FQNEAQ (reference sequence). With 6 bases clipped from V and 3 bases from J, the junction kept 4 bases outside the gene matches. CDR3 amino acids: CASRPGTSGYEQYF. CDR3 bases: TGTGCCAGCAGACCCGGGACTAGCGGCTACGAGCAGTACTTC.

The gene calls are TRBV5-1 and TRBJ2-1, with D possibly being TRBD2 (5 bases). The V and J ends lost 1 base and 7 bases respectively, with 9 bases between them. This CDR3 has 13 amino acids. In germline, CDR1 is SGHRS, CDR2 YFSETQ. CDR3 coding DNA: TGCGCCAGCAGCTTGTGGAGCGGAAATGAGCAGTTCTTC. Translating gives CASSLWSGNEQFF. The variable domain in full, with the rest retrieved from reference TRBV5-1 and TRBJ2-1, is KAGVTQTPRYLIKTRGQQVTLSCSPISGHRSVSWYQQTPGQGLQFLFEYFSETQRNKGNFPGRFSGRQFSNSRSEMNVSTLELGDSALYLCASSLWSGNEQFFGPGTRLTVL.